This T cell receptor (beta chain) was captured by sequencing in a study of shared clonotypes between healthy human individuals. For the study at large: CD4 naive and memory got three plates each, CD8 naive two, CD8 memory one.

As to this clone: No antigen is known for it.

Notes on the study in general: About 4.5% of naive CD4 clonotypes were common to a few donors. A reduction in generation probabilities was seen for non-shared clonotypes relative to those shared by all four donors.

It was into CD45RA+ naive and CD45RA-negative memory subsets that the CD4+ cells were split. V was shortened by 4 bases and J by 0 bases, with 7 bases between the two germline ends. Per germline, CDR1 MRHNA and CDR2 SNTAGT. This CDR3 has 13 residues. Here immunoSEQ multiplex PCR was the method, and the copy in TCRdb shows in-frame clones only, minus some. The table records 2 million to 2.5 million clones, approximately 95% of them present only once. This TCR derives from a man between 18 and 35 years old in good health. Some clones in this sample may be carry-over from other donors' samples. The source material was naive CD4+ T cells from PBMCs. Described subset: CD45RA+ positively selected. The genes are TRBV6-4 and TRBJ2-7, with D hard to call. The CDR3 region is CASSAAPSYEQYF. The CDR3 nucleotides are TGTGCCAGCAGTGCCGCCCCCTCCTACGAGCAGTACTTC.